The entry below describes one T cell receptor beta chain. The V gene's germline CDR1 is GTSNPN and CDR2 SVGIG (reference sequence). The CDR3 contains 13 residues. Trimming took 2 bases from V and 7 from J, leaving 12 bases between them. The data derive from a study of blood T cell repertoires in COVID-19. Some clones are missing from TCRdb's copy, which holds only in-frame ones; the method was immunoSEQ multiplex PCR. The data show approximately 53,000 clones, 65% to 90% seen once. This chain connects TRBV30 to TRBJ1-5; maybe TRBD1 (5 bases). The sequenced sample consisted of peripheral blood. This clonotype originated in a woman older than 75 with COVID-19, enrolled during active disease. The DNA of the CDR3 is TGTGCCTGGAGTATATCGGACAACCAGCCCCAGCATTTT. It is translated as CAWSISDNQPQHF.